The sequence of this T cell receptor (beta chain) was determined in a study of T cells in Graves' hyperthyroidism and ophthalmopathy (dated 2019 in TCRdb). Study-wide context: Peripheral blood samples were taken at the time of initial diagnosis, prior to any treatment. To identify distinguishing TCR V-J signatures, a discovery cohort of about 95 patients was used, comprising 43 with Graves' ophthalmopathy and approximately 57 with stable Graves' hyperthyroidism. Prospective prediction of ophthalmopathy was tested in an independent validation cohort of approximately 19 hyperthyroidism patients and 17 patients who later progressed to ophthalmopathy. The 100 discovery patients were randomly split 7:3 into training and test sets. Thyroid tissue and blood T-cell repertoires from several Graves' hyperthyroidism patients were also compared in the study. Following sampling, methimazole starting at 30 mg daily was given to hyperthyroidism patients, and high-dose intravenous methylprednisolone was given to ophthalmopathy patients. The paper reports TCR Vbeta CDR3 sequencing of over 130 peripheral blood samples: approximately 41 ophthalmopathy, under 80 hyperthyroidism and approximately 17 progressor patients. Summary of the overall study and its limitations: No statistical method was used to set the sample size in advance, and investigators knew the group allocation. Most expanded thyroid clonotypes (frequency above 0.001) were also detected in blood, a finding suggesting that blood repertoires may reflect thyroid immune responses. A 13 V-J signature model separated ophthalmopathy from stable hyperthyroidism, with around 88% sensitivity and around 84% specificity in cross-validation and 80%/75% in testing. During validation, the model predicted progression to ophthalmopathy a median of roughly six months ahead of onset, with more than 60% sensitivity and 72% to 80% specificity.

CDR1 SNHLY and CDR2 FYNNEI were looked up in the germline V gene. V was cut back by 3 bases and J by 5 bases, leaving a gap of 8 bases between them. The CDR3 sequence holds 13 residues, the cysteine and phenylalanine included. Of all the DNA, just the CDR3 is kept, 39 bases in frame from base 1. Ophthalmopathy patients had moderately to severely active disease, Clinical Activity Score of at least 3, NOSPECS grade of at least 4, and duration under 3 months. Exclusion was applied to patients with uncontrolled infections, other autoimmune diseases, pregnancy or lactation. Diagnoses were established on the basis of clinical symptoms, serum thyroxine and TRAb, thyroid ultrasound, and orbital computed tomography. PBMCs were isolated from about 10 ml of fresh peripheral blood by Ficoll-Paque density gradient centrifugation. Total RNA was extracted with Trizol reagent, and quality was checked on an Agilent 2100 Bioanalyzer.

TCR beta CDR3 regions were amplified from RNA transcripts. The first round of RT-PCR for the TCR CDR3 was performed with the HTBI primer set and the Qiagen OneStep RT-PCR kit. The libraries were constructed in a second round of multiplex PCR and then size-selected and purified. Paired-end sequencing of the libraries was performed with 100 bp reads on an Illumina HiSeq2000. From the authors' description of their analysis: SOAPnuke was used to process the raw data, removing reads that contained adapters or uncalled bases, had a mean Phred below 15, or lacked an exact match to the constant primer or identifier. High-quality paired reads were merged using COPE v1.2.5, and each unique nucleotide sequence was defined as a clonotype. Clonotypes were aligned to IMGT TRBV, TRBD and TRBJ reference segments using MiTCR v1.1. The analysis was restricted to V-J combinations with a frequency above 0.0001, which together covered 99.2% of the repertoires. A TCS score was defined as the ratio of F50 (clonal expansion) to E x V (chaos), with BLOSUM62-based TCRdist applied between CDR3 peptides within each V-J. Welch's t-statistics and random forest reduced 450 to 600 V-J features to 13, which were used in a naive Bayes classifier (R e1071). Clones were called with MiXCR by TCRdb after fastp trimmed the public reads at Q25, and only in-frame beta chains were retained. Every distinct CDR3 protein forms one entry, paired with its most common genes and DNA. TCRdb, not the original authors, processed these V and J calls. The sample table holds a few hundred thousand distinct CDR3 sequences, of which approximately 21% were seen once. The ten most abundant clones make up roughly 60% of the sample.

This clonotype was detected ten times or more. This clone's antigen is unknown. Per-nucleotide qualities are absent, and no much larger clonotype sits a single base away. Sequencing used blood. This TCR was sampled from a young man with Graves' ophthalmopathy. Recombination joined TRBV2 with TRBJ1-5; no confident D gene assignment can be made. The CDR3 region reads CASSDRYDQPQHF. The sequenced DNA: TGTGCCAGCAGTGATAGGTACGATCAGCCCCAGCATTTT.